The rows below give T cell receptor beta chains drawn from one sample of a study of early T cells in non-severe SARS-CoV-2 infection. One entry per CDR3 protein results from TCRdb running MiXCR on the 5' RACE reads. The repertoire holds some 80,000 distinct CDR3 sequences, with approximately 5% as singletons. The sequencing used whole blood, collected at baseline. Receptor source: an adult who was a healthcare worker with PCR-confirmed SARS-CoV-2 infection or an uninfected control (not recorded which). CDR3s include the opening cysteine and the closing phenylalanine or tryptophan. D genes are given only for firm matches. For some rows the clone size is stated as once, few or many, or as a class when expanded; others skip it.

d_gene: .
j_gene: TRBJ2-1
v_gene: TRBV29-1
abundance: many
CDR3nt: TGCAGCGTTGCGCAGGGGGGCTTCAATGAGCAGTTCTTC
CDR3aa: CSVAQGGFNEQFF

d_gene: TRBD1
j_gene: TRBJ1-2
v_gene: TRBV30
abundance: many
CDR3nt: TGTGCCTGGACAGGGGGTCACTATGGCTACACCTTC
CDR3aa: CAWTGGHYGYTF

d_gene: .
j_gene: TRBJ2-3
v_gene: TRBV7-9
abundance: few
CDR3nt: TGTGCCAGCAGCACCCGGGCTCCGACCGGCACAGATACGCAGTATTTT
CDR3aa: CASSTRAPTGTDTQYF

d_gene: .
j_gene: TRBJ2-7
v_gene: TRBV18
abundance: .
CDR3nt: TGTGCCAGCTCACCACAATACGACGAGCAGTACTTC
CDR3aa: CASSPQYDEQYF

d_gene: .
j_gene: TRBJ2-3
v_gene: TRBV29-1
abundance: few
CDR3nt: TGCAGCGCCACAGTAGGGGGTTTCGATACGCAGTATTTT
CDR3aa: CSATVGGFDTQYF

d_gene: TRBD1
j_gene: TRBJ1-2
v_gene: TRBV5-6
abundance: many
CDR3nt: TGTGCCAGCAGCCGACCGGGACAGGGAACCCATGGCTACACCTTC
CDR3aa: CASSRPGQGTHGYTF

d_gene: TRBD2
j_gene: TRBJ2-1
v_gene: TRBV28
abundance: few
CDR3nt: TGTGCCAGCAGTCGTAGCGGGAGAAACTACAATGAGCAGTTCTTC
CDR3aa: CASSRSGRNYNEQFF

d_gene: .
j_gene: TRBJ2-1
v_gene: TRBV10-3
abundance: many
CDR3nt: TGTGCCATCAGTGGTGATGGGTTTGTTCACAATGAGCAGTTCTTC
CDR3aa: CAISGDGFVHNEQFF

d_gene: .
j_gene: TRBJ1-5
v_gene: TRBV12-5
abundance: .
CDR3nt: TGTGCTAGTGCCTGGGGGTTGGATCAGCCCCAGCATTTT
CDR3aa: CASAWGLDQPQHF

d_gene: TRBD1
j_gene: TRBJ2-7
v_gene: TRBV27
abundance: few
CDR3nt: TGTGCCACCTCCGGGACAGGGGGCGTAAATCAGTACTTC
CDR3aa: CATSGTGGVNQYF

d_gene: TRBD2
j_gene: TRBJ2-1
v_gene: TRBV15
abundance: many
CDR3nt: TGTGCCACCAGCATCTACCCGGGAGGGGGAGCACACAATGAGCAGTTCTTC
CDR3aa: CATSIYPGGGAHNEQFF

d_gene: .
j_gene: TRBJ2-2
v_gene: TRBV7-9
abundance: many
CDR3nt: TGTGCCAGCAGCAGGGCCATTTCGAACACCGGGGAGCTGTTTTTT
CDR3aa: CASSRAISNTGELFF

d_gene: .
j_gene: TRBJ1-2
v_gene: TRBV27
abundance: many
CDR3nt: TGTGCCAGCCGAGCTGAGAACTATGGCTACACCTTC
CDR3aa: CASRAENYGYTF

d_gene: .
j_gene: TRBJ1-5
v_gene: TRBV5-1
abundance: few
CDR3nt: TGCGCCAGCAGCTTATCTCCAAGGGACGGCAATCAGCCCCAGCATTTT
CDR3aa: CASSLSPRDGNQPQHF

d_gene: TRBD1
j_gene: TRBJ1-5
v_gene: TRBV10-3
abundance: many
CDR3nt: TGTGCCATCAGTGCGGGACAGTATAGCAATCAGCCCCAGCATTTT
CDR3aa: CAISAGQYSNQPQHF

d_gene: TRBD1
j_gene: TRBJ2-1
v_gene: TRBV12-3/TRBV12-4
abundance: many
CDR3nt: TGTGCCAGCACCCTTGGGACAGGGGGCCACAATGAGCAGTTCTTC
CDR3aa: CASTLGTGGHNEQFF

d_gene: .
j_gene: TRBJ2-3
v_gene: TRBV20-1
abundance: many
CDR3nt: TGCAGTGCTTCCATTAGCGGCACAGATACGCAGTATTTT
CDR3aa: CSASISGTDTQYF

d_gene: .
j_gene: TRBJ2-7
v_gene: TRBV4-1
abundance: many
CDR3nt: TGCGCCAGCAGCCAAGCCCAAGGGGGGACAGACTCCTACGAGCAGTACTTC
CDR3aa: CASSQAQGGTDSYEQYF

d_gene: .
j_gene: TRBJ2-7
v_gene: TRBV10-3
abundance: .
CDR3nt: TGTGCCATCAGTGAGTCTCAGTATGGGCAGTACTTC
CDR3aa: CAISESQYGQYF

d_gene: .
j_gene: TRBJ2-1
v_gene: TRBV9
abundance: few
CDR3nt: TGTGCCAGCAGCGCTCGCGGCAGGGCCTACAATGAGCAGTTCTTC
CDR3aa: CASSARGRAYNEQFF

d_gene: .
j_gene: TRBJ2-7
v_gene: TRBV11-3
abundance: few
CDR3nt: TGTGCCAGCAGCTTACAGGGGAGCCACGAGCAGTACTTC
CDR3aa: CASSLQGSHEQYF

d_gene: TRBD2
j_gene: TRBJ2-2
v_gene: TRBV28
abundance: .
CDR3nt: TGTGCCAGCACCCCCGGGACTAGGAACACCGGGGAGCTGTTTTTT
CDR3aa: CASTPGTRNTGELFF

d_gene: .
j_gene: TRBJ2-2
v_gene: TRBV5-1
abundance: few
CDR3nt: TGCGCCAGCAGCGATATGGGAGTCATCGGGGAGCTGTTTTTT
CDR3aa: CASSDMGVIGELFF

d_gene: .
j_gene: TRBJ1-1
v_gene: TRBV20-1
abundance: many
CDR3nt: TGCAGTGCTAGAGTCCCGGGTTTGAACACTGAAGCTTTCTTT
CDR3aa: CSARVPGLNTEAFF

d_gene: .
j_gene: TRBJ1-2
v_gene: TRBV10-2
abundance: many
CDR3nt: TGCGCCAGCAGTGTAGGCAGAGACTATGGCTACACCTTC
CDR3aa: CASSVGRDYGYTF

d_gene: .
j_gene: TRBJ1-1
v_gene: TRBV7-8
abundance: few
CDR3nt: TGTGCCAGCAGCTTAGGCAGGAACCTCTCCCCGAACACTGAAGCTTTCTTT
CDR3aa: CASSLGRNLSPNTEAFF

d_gene: .
j_gene: TRBJ2-1
v_gene: TRBV20-1
abundance: many
CDR3nt: TGCAGTGCACAATCTCTAGCGTCCTCCTACAATGAGCAGTTCTTC
CDR3aa: CSAQSLASSYNEQFF

d_gene: .
j_gene: TRBJ2-2
v_gene: TRBV7-9
abundance: many
CDR3nt: TGTGCCAGCAGCGCCACGGCCTCCGACGGGGAGCTGTTTTTT
CDR3aa: CASSATASDGELFF

d_gene: TRBD1
j_gene: TRBJ1-5
v_gene: TRBV19
abundance: many
CDR3nt: TGTGCCAGTAGTATAGATACAGGGGGCCTTCAGCCCCAGCATTTT
CDR3aa: CASSIDTGGLQPQHF

d_gene: TRBD2
j_gene: TRBJ2-7
v_gene: TRBV7-9
abundance: .
CDR3nt: TGTGCCAGCAGCAACGGACTAGCGGCCTCCTACGAGCAGTACTTC
CDR3aa: CASSNGLAASYEQYF

d_gene: .
j_gene: TRBJ2-2
v_gene: TRBV11-2
abundance: .
CDR3nt: TGTGCCAGCAGCTTAGGAGCTAGCCGATCCCCTCCAGCCGGGGAGCTGTTTTTT
CDR3aa: CASSLGASRSPPAGELFF

d_gene: .
j_gene: TRBJ2-7
v_gene: TRBV3-1
abundance: many
CDR3nt: TGTGCCAGCAGCTTTGCCAACAGGGTTTCCGAGCAGTACTTC
CDR3aa: CASSFANRVSEQYF

d_gene: .
j_gene: TRBJ1-1
v_gene: TRBV12-3/TRBV12-4
abundance: .
CDR3nt: TGTGCCAGCCTCCGCGGGGGGAACACTGAAGCTTTCTTT
CDR3aa: CASLRGGNTEAFF

d_gene: TRBD2
j_gene: TRBJ2-7
v_gene: TRBV4-1
abundance: many
CDR3nt: TGCGCCAGCAGCCAAGTGGGGAGGGATGGCGAGCAGTACTTC
CDR3aa: CASSQVGRDGEQYF

d_gene: .
j_gene: TRBJ1-1
v_gene: TRBV4-1
abundance: many
CDR3nt: TGCGCCAGCAGCCCTCAGGGTTTGAGCACTGAAGCTTTCTTT
CDR3aa: CASSPQGLSTEAFF

d_gene: TRBD1
j_gene: TRBJ2-1
v_gene: TRBV3-1
abundance: .
CDR3nt: TGTGCCAGCAGCCGTGGCCCTATAAACAGGGGCACTTACTACAATGAGCAGTTCTTC
CDR3aa: CASSRGPINRGTYYNEQFF

d_gene: .
j_gene: TRBJ1-3
v_gene: TRBV10-3
abundance: many
CDR3nt: TGTGCCATCAACACAGGGAGCTCTGGAAACACCATATATTTT
CDR3aa: CAINTGSSGNTIYF

d_gene: TRBD2
j_gene: TRBJ2-1
v_gene: TRBV7-9
abundance: .
CDR3nt: TGTGCCATTATCGGACTAGCGGGAGACAATGAGCAGTTCTTC
CDR3aa: CAIIGLAGDNEQFF

d_gene: TRBD1
j_gene: TRBJ1-1
v_gene: TRBV4-1
abundance: few
CDR3nt: TGCGCCAGCAGCCCAGGACAGGGGGTATCTATGAACACTGAAGCTTTCTTT
CDR3aa: CASSPGQGVSMNTEAFF

d_gene: TRBD2
j_gene: TRBJ2-1
v_gene: TRBV6-1
abundance: few
CDR3nt: TGTGCCAGCAGAGAACTAGCGGGACCCCACAATGAGCAGTTCTTC
CDR3aa: CASRELAGPHNEQFF

d_gene: TRBD2
j_gene: TRBJ2-1
v_gene: TRBV5-1
abundance: few
CDR3nt: TGCGCCAGCAGCTTGACAGCGGGAGAAGTCAATGAGCAGTTCTTC
CDR3aa: CASSLTAGEVNEQFF

d_gene: TRBD1
j_gene: TRBJ1-2
v_gene: TRBV6-5
abundance: .
CDR3nt: TGTGCCAGCACTACCGGGACAGCCTATGGCTACACCTTC
CDR3aa: CASTTGTAYGYTF

d_gene: .
j_gene: TRBJ1-2
v_gene: TRBV28
abundance: .
CDR3nt: TGTGCCAGCAGTTTAGGTGAAGGTGGCTACACCTTC
CDR3aa: CASSLGEGGYTF

d_gene: TRBD1
j_gene: TRBJ1-1
v_gene: TRBV3-1
abundance: .
CDR3nt: TGTGCCAGCAGCCATGGCGTCCAGGGGGCTGAAGCTTTCTTT
CDR3aa: CASSHGVQGAEAFF

d_gene: TRBD2
j_gene: TRBJ2-7
v_gene: TRBV11-2
abundance: few
CDR3nt: TGTGCCAGCAGCTTAGTACTAGCGGGAGGGCCCCAGCAGTACTTC
CDR3aa: CASSLVLAGGPQQYF

d_gene: TRBD2
j_gene: TRBJ2-1
v_gene: TRBV7-2
abundance: many
CDR3nt: TGTGCCAGCAAAACTAGCGGGACTCACAATGAGCAGTTCTTC
CDR3aa: CASKTSGTHNEQFF